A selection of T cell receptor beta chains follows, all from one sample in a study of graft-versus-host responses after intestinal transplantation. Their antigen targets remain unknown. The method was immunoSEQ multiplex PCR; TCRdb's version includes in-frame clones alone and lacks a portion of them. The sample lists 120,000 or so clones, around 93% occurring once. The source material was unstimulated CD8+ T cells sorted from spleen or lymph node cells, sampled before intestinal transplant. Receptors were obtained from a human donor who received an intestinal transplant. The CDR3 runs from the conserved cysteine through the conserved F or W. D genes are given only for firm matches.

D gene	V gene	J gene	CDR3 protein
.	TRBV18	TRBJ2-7	CASSPGDNSYEQYF
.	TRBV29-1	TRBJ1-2	CSVKDTHLDYGYTF
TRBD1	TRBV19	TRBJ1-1	CASSMGQPNTEAFF
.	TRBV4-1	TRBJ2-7	CASSQRLGFDSSNEQYF
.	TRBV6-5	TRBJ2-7	CASRTASEQYF
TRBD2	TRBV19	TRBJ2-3	CASSWRGLDPDTQYF
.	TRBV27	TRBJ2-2	CASSLYSGSRTGELFF
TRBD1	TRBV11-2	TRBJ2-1	CASSLGGSTGGLYNEQFF
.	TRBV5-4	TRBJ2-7	CASSLESDYEQYF
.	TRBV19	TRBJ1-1	CASSIGGTGEAFF
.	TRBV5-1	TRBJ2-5	CASSLRAQQETQYF
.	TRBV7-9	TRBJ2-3	CASSPPLAPDTQYF
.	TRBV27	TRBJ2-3	CASSFFPLDSSTDTQYF
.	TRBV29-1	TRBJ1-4	CSVRGQGSPNEKLFF
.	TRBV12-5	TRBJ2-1	CASGRLLGSYNEQFF
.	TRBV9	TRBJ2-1	CASSVGEGAPYNEQFF
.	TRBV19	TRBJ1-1	CASQEIVLRDTFLNTEAFF
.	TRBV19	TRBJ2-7	CASSIQTAGYEQYF
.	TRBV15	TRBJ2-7	CATNNMGTYEQYF